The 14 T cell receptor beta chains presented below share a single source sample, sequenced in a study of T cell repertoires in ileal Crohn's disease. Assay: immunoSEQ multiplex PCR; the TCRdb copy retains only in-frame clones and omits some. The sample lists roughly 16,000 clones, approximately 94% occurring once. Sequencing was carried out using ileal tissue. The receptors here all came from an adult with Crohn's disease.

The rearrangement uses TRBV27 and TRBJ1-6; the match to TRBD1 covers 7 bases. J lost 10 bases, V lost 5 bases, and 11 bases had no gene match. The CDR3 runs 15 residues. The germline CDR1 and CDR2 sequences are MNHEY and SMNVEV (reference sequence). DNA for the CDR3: TGTGCCAGCAGTATGGGACAGCCTCCCGGGTCACCCCTCCACTTT. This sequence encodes CASSMGQPPGSPLHF.

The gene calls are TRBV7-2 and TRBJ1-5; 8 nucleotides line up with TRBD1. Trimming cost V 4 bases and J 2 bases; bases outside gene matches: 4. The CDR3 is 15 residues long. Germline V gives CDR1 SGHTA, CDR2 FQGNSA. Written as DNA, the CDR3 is TGTGCCAGCAGCTCCATGGGACAGGGCAATCAGCCCCAGCATTTT. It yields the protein CASSSMGQGNQPQHF.

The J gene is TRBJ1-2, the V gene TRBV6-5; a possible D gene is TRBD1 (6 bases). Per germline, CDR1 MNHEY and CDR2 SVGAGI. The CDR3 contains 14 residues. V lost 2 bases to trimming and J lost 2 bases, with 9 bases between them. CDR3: CASSYDRLNYGYTF. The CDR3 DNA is TGTGCCAGCAGTTACGACAGGCTCAACTATGGCTACACCTTC.

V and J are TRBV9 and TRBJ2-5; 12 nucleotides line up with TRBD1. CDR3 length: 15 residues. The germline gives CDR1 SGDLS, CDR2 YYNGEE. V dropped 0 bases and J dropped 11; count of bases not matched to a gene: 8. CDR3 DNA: TGTGCCAGCAGCGTAGCGGGACAGGGGGCTACGGAGCAGTACTTC. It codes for CASSVAGQGATEQYF.

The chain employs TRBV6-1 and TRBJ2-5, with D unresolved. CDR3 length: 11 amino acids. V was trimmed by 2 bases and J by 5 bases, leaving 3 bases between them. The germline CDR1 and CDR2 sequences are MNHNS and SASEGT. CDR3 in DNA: TGTGCCAGCAGTGAAACTGAGACCCAGTACTTC. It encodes CASSETETQYF.

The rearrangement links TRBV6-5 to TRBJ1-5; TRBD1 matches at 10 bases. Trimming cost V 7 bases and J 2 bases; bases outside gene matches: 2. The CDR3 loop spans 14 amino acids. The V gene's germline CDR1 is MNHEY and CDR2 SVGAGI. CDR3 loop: CASTGQGGNQPQHF. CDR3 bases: TGTGCCAGCACTGGACAGGGGGGCAATCAGCCCCAGCATTTT.

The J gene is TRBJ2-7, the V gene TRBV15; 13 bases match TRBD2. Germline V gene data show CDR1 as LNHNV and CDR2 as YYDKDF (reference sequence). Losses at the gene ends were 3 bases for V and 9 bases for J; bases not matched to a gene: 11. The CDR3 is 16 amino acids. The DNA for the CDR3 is TGTGCCACCAGCAGCCAAGCGGGGACTAGCGGGGCACGGCAGTACTTC. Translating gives CATSSQAGTSGARQYF.

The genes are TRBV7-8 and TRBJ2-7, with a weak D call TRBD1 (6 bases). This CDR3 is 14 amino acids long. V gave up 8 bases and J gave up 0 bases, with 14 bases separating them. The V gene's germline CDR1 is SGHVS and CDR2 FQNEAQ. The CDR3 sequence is CASRLQGISYEQYF. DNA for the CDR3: TGTGCCAGCCGCCTACAGGGCATCTCCTACGAGCAGTACTTC.

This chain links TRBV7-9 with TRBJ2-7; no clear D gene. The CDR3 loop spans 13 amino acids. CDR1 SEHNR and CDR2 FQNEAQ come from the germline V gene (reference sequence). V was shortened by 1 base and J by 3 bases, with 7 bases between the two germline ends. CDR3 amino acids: CASSLELRYEQYF. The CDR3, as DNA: TGTGCCAGCAGCTTAGAGCTCCGCTACGAGCAGTACTTC.

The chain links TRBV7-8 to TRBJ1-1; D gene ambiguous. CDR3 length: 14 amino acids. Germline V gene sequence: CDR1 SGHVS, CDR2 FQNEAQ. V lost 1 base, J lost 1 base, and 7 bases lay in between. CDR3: CASSLGGKNTEAFF. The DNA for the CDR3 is TGTGCCAGCAGCTTAGGCGGAAAGAACACTGAAGCTTTCTTT.

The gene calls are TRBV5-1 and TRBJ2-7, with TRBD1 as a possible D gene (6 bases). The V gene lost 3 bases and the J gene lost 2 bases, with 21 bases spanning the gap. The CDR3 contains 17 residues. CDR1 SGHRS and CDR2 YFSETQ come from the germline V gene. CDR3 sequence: CASSWDKPNYPPYEQYF. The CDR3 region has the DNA TGCGCCAGCAGCTGGGACAAACCAAATTACCCTCCCTACGAGCAGTACTTC.

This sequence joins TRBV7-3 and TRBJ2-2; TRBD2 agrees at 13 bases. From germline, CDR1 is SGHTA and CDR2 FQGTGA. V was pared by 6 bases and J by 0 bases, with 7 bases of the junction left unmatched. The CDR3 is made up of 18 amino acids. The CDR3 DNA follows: TGTGCCAGCAGTCCTCGGACTAGCGGGAGCGCGAACACCGGGGAGCTGTTTTTT. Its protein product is CASSPRTSGSANTGELFF.

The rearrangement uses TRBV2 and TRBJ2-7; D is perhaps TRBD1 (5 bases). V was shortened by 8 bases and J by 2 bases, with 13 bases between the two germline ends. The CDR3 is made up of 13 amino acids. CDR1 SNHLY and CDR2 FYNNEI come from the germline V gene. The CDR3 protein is CASGNRGTYEQYF. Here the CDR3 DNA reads TGTGCCAGCGGGAATAGGGGTACCTACGAGCAGTACTTC.

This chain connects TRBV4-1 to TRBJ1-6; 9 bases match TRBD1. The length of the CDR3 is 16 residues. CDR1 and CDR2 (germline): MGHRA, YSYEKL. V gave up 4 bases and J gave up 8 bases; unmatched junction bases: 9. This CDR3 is CASSRDGTGFDSPLHF. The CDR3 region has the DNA TGCGCCAGCAGCCGAGACGGGACAGGGTTTGATTCACCCCTCCACTTT.